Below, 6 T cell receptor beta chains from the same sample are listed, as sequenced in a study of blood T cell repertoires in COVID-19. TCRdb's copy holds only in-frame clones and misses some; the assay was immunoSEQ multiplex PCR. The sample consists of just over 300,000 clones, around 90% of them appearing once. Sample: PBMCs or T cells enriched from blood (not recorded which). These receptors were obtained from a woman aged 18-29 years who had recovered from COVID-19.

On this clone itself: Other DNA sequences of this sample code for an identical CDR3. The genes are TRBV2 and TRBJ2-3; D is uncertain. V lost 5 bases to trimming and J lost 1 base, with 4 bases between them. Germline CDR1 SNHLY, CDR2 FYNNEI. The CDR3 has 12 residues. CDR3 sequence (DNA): TGTGCCAGCAGTCGGGGCACAGATACGCAGTATTTT. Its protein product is CASSRGTDTQYF. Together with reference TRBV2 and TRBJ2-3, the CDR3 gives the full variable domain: EPEVTQTPSHQVTQMGQEVILRCVPISNHLYFYWYRQILGQKVEFLVSFYNNEISEKSEIFDDQFSVERPDGSNFTLKIRSTKLEDSAMYFCASSRGTDTQYFGPGTRLTVL.

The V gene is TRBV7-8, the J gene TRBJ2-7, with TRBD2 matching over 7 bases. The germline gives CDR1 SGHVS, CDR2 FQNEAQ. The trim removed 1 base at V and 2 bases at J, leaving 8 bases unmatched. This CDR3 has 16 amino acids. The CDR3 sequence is CASSLESGGVPYEQYF. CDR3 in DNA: TGTGCCAGCAGCTTAGAATCGGGGGGTGTCCCCTACGAGCAGTACTTC.

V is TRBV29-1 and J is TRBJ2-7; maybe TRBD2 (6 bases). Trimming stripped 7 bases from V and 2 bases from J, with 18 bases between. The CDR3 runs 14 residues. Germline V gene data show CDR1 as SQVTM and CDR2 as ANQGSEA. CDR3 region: CSASPGGSPYEQYF. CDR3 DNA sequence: TGCAGCGCCTCTCCCGGAGGGTCACCCTACGAGCAGTACTTC.

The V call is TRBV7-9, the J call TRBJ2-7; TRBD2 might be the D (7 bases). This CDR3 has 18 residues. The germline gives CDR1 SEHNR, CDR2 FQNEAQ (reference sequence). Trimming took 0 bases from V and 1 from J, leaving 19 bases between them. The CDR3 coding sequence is TGTGCCAGCAGCTTAGCGACAGGTTCTTACGGGAGGTCCTACGAGCAGTACTTC. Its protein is CASSLATGSYGRSYEQYF.

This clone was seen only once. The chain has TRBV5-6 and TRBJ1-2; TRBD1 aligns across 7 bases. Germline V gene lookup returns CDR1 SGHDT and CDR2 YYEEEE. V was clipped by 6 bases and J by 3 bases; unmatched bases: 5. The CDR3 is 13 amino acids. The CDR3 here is CASTLTGDYGYTF. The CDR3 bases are TGTGCCAGCACCCTAACAGGGGACTATGGCTACACCTTC. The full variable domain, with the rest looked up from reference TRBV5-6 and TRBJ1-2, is DAGVTQSPTHLIKTRGQQVTLRCSPKSGHDTVSWYQQALGQGPQFIFQYYEEEERQRGNFPDRFSGHQFPNYSSELNVNALLLGDSALYLCASTLTGDYGYTFGSGTRLTVV.

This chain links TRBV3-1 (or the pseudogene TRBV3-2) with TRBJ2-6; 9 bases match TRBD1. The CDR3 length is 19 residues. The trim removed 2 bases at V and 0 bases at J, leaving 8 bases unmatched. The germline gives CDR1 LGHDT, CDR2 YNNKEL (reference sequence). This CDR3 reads CASSQLRTGEPSGANVLTF. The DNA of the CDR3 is TGTGCCAGCAGCCAATTGAGGACAGGGGAACCCTCTGGGGCCAACGTCCTGACTTTC.